The 22 T cell receptor beta chains given below trace back to one sample, sequenced in a study of memory CD4+ T cells and cytomegalovirus serostatus. Only in-frame clones appear in the TCRdb table, and some are missing; sequencing was by immunoSEQ multiplex PCR. The repertoire holds around 32,000 clones, with about 75% as singletons. Single viable CD3+CD4+CD8-CD45RO+ cells were sorted as the memory CD4+ T cells. Sequenced: memory CD4+ T cells from blood. The receptors stem from an adult in good health and CMV-seronegative. Some clones in this sample may be carry-over from other donors' samples.

This chain links TRBV6-5 with TRBJ1-1, with D possibly matching TRBD1 (5 bases). The CDR3 runs 14 residues. Germline values: CDR1 MNHEY, CDR2 SVGAGI. V shed 7 bases and J shed 4 bases, with 16 bases lying between them. The CDR3 DNA follows: TGTGCCAGCATTGAGTCAGGGACGGGCACTGAAGCTTTCTTT. As protein: CASIESGTGTEAFF.

V gene TRBV6-5 combines with J gene TRBJ1-2, with D unclear. Per germline, CDR1 MNHEY and CDR2 SVGAGI. CDR3 length equals 12 residues. V lost 2 bases to trimming and J lost 8 bases, with 9 bases between them. This CDR3 is CASSYGLEGYTF. CDR3 nucleotide sequence: TGTGCCAGCAGTTACGGACTGGAGGGCTACACCTTC.

A single count supports this clone. This chain links TRBV6-1 with TRBJ2-3; D is perhaps TRBD2 (7 bases). This CDR3 region has 15 residues. The germline CDR1 and CDR2 sequences are MNHNS and SASEGT. Between the trimmed V and J ends, which lost 6 bases and 4 bases, there was a span of 17 bases. The CDR3 protein is CASRGVGGPADTQYF. In nucleotides, the CDR3 is TGTGCCAGCAGGGGCGTCGGGGGGCCAGCAGATACGCAGTATTTT.

The chain uses TRBV7-2 and TRBJ1-3; tentatively, D is TRBD1 (5 bases). V gave up 8 bases and J gave up 3 bases, with 17 bases separating them. Germline CDR1 reads SGHTA; CDR2 reads FQGNSA. This CDR3 comprises 15 residues. CDR3 region: CASALGGYFGNTIYF. CDR3 DNA: TGTGCCAGCGCCCTCGGGGGGTACTTTGGAAACACCATATATTTT. The full variable domain, with the rest looked up from reference TRBV7-2 and TRBJ1-3, is GAGVSQSPSNKVTEKGKDVELRCDPISGHTALYWYRQSLGQGLEFLIYFQGNSAPDKSGLPSDRFSAERTGGSVSTLTIQRTQQEDSAVYLCASALGGYFGNTIYFGEGSWLTVV.

V gene TRBV9 combines with J gene TRBJ2-2; TRBD1 agrees at 9 bases. CDR1 is SGDLS, CDR2 YYNGEE, per germline. V dropped 4 bases and J dropped 7; count of bases not matched to a gene: 14. There are 17 residues in the CDR3. The CDR3 sequence: CASSPTSGTGSGGELFF. The CDR3 DNA reads TGTGCCAGCAGCCCCACCTCCGGGACAGGGTCGGGCGGGGAGCTGTTTTTT.

The chain joins TRBV5-1 to TRBJ2-6; D call uncertain. Between the trimmed V and J ends, which lost 0 bases and 4 bases, there was a span of 23 bases. The CDR3 spans 20 residues. Per the germline V gene, CDR1 is SGHRS and CDR2 is YFSETQ. The chain's CDR3 is CASSLVPQPPSSSGANVLTF. The CDR3 DNA reads TGCGCCAGCAGCTTGGTCCCTCAACCTCCCTCTAGTTCGGGGGCCAACGTCCTGACTTTC.

The rearrangement uses TRBV11-2 and TRBJ1-3; no definite D call. CDR1 and CDR2 (germline): SGHAT, FQNNGV. V lost 2 bases, J lost 4 bases, and 9 bases lay in between. The CDR3 is 14 amino acids. The CDR3 protein is CASSLIGYGNTIYF. CDR3 sequence (DNA): TGTGCCAGCAGCTTAATAGGGTACGGAAACACCATATATTTT.

The genes are TRBV10-3 and TRBJ2-3; 9 bases map to TRBD1. Germline loops: CDR1 ENHRY, CDR2 SYGVKD. Trimming removed 0 bases from V and 4 bases from J; junction bases left unmatched: 2. CDR3 length: 15 residues. CDR3 loop: CAISESGQGADTQYF. Written as DNA, the CDR3 is TGTGCCATCAGTGAGTCGGGACAGGGAGCAGATACGCAGTATTTT.

This clone has a single count. The rearrangement uses TRBV5-1 and TRBJ2-7; D uncertain. The germline V gene has CDR1 SGHRS and CDR2 YFSETQ. This CDR3 has 14 residues. V shed 0 bases and J shed 6 bases, with 13 bases lying between them. This chain's CDR3 is CASSLALSEFEQYF. CDR3 coding DNA: TGCGCCAGCAGCTTGGCCCTAAGCGAGTTCGAGCAGTACTTC.

The chain combines TRBV27 with TRBJ1-2, with 10 bases identical to TRBD1. With V trimmed by 5 bases and J by 4 bases, 7 bases remained unmatched. This CDR3 contains 15 residues. CDR1 MNHEY and CDR2 SMNVEV come from the germline V gene (reference sequence). Here the CDR3 DNA reads TGTGCCAGCAGTCCCCGGGACAGGGGAGCCTATGGCTACACCTTC. This gives the protein CASSPRDRGAYGYTF.

This chain uses TRBV6-1 with TRBJ2-7; 7 bases match TRBD1. The CDR3 spans 14 residues. Germline CDR1 is MNHNS and CDR2 is SASEGT. The ends lost 4 bases at V and 2 bases at J; junction bases unmatched: 5. The chain's CDR3 is CASSVGTATYEQYF. CDR3 in DNA: TGTGCCAGCAGTGTAGGGACAGCGACCTACGAGCAGTACTTC.

This chain connects TRBV30 to TRBJ2-6; D uncertain. Per the germline V gene, CDR1 is GTSNPN and CDR2 is SVGIG (reference sequence). The CDR3 spans 13 residues. Trimming cost V 0 bases and J 1 base, with 1 base left between them. The CDR3 is CAWSVSGANVLTF. CDR3 nucleotide sequence: TGTGCCTGGAGTGTATCTGGGGCCAACGTCCTGACTTTC. Combining the CDR3 with reference TRBV30 and TRBJ2-6 gives the whole variable domain SQTIHQWPATLVQPVGSPLSLECTVEGTSNPNLYWYRQAAGRGLQLLFYSVGIGQISSEVPQNLSASRPQDRQFILSSKKLLLSDSGFYLCAWSVSGANVLTFGAGSRLTVL.

The J gene is TRBJ1-3, the V gene TRBV6-6; no reliable D call. Trimming pared 7 bases from V and 4 bases from J, leaving 11 bases between. The CDR3 length is 13 residues. The germline gives CDR1 MNHNY, CDR2 SVGAGI (reference sequence). In DNA form, the CDR3 reads TGTGCCAGCACCACCCCCCCGGGAAACACCATATATTTT. Translation gives CASTTPPGNTIYF.

This rearrangement joins TRBV29-1 to TRBJ1-1, with 8 bases fitting TRBD1. CDR1 SQVTM and CDR2 ANQGSEA come from the germline V gene. V lost 2 bases, J lost 4 bases, and 6 bases stayed unmatched. The CDR3 sequence is 14 residues long. CDR3 region: CSVEKTGVGTEAFF. For the CDR3, the DNA is TGCAGCGTTGAAAAGACAGGGGTGGGCACTGAAGCTTTCTTT.

This clone was seen just once. The V call is TRBV5-1, the J call TRBJ1-2; weak D call: TRBD1 (6 bases). Germline CDR1 and CDR2: SGHRS and YFSETQ. This CDR3 has 13 amino acids. V was shortened by 4 bases and J by 5 bases, with 12 bases between the two germline ends. CDR3 amino acids: CASSHEGQYGYTF. In nucleotides, the CDR3 is TGCGCCAGCAGCCACGAAGGACAGTATGGCTACACCTTC.

The CDR3: CASSLRTGTYEQYF. In DNA form, the CDR3 reads TGCGCCAGCAGCCTGAGGACAGGCACCTACGAGCAGTACTTC. This chain uses TRBV5-1 with TRBJ2-7, with 7 bases identical to TRBD1. Unmatched junction bases numbered 6, after V lost 4 bases and J lost 2 bases. This CDR3 has 14 amino acids. The germline V gene encodes CDR1 SGHRS and CDR2 YFSETQ.

CDR3 sequence reads: CSVEDRGVLRVNEQFF. CDR3 coding DNA: TGCAGCGTTGAAGATCGCGGGGTTCTAAGGGTCAATGAGCAGTTCTTC. The chain uses TRBV29-1 and TRBJ2-1; D is perhaps TRBD2 (6 bases). V was pared by 0 bases and J by 6 bases, with 18 bases between. CDR1 and CDR2 from the germline V gene are SQVTM and ANQGSEA. The CDR3 contains 16 residues.

This chain uses TRBV7-6 with TRBJ1-2; D may be TRBD1 (5 bases). CDR3 size: 13 residues. V lost 5 bases and J 8 bases, leaving 15 bases between the germline ends. Germline V lookup: CDR1 SGHVS, CDR2 FNYEAQ. CDR3 region: CASSRSGTEGYTF. The DNA of the CDR3 is TGTGCCAGCAGCCGTTCCGGGACGGAAGGCTACACCTTC.

This clone turned up a few times. The CDR3 is CASSKRGTGGTEAFF. CDR3 nucleotide sequence: TGCGCCAGCAGCAAACGCGGGACAGGGGGTACTGAAGCTTTCTTT. This chain uses TRBV5-1 with TRBJ1-1, with 11 bases identical to TRBD1. Trimming removed 4 bases from V and 5 bases from J; junction bases left unmatched: 7. This CDR3 has 15 amino acids. The germline gives CDR1 SGHRS, CDR2 YFSETQ.

V is TRBV18 and J is TRBJ2-2, with 7 positions matching TRBD1. Germline V gene sequence: CDR1 KGHSH, CDR2 LQKENI. CDR3 size: 20 residues. V lost 1 base, J lost 1 base, and 15 bases stayed unmatched. The CDR3 reads CASSPRLSYRTGRNTGELFF. As DNA, the CDR3 is TGTGCCAGCTCACCACGGCTTTCCTACAGGACAGGAAGGAACACCGGGGAGCTGTTTTTT. The variable domain in full, completed from reference TRBV18 and TRBJ2-2, reads NAGVMQNPRHLVRRRGQEARLRCSPMKGHSHVYWYRQLPEEGLKFMVYLQKENIIDESGMPKERFSAEFPKEGPSILRIQQVVRGDSAAYFCASSPRLSYRTGRNTGELFFGEGSRLTVL.

V usage is TRBV6-1 and J usage is TRBJ1-3; perhaps TRBD1 as D (6 bases). Germline V gene sequence: CDR1 MNHNS, CDR2 SASEGT. Trimming stripped 10 bases from V and 0 bases from J, with 10 bases between. This CDR3 is built from 13 residues. Written as DNA, the CDR3 is TGTGCCAACGGACAGAGCTCTGGAAACACCATATATTTT. Its translation is CANGQSSGNTIYF.

J is TRBJ2-4 and V is TRBV7-2; D possibly corresponds to TRBD2 (6 bases). V gave up 2 bases and J gave up 3 bases, with 14 bases separating them. The CDR3 contains 16 residues. Germline V gene sequence: CDR1 SGHTA, CDR2 FQGNSA. As DNA, the CDR3 is TGTGCCAGCAGCTTAATGTTGACTAGTTACAAAAACATTCAGTACTTC. Protein product: CASSLMLTSYKNIQYF.